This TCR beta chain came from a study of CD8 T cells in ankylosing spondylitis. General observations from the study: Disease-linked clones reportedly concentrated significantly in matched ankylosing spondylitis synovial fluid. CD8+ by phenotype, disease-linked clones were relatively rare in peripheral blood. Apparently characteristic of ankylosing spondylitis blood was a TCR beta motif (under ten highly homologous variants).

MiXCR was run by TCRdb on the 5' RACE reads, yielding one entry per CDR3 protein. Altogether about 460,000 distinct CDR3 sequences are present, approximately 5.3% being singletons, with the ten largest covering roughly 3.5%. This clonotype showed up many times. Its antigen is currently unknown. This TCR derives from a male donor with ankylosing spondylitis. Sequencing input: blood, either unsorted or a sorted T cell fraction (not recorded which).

The CDR3 sequence: CASSSGLREQYF. DNA for the CDR3: TGTGCCAGCAGCTCCGGACTTAGAGAGCAGTACTTC. The chain employs TRBV7-2 and TRBJ2-7; tentative D call: TRBD2 (5 bases). Per germline, CDR1 SGHTA and CDR2 FQGNSA. The CDR3 sequence is 12 residues long. Trimming removed 4 bases from V and 7 bases from J, with 11 bases in between.